This T cell receptor (beta chain) is from a study of glioma-infiltrating T cells after dendritic cell vaccination. Data came from immunoSEQ multiplex PCR; TCRdb stores just in-frame clones and leaves some out. Seen here are more than 20,000 clones, 85% to 90% observed once, and the top ten hold about 2.9%. This clone was picked up one time. Indicated time point: after dendritic cell vaccination, including at tumor progression/relapse. This CDR3 contains 13 residues. Germline-derived CDR1 and CDR2 are SGHVS and FNYEAQ. V was shortened by 5 bases and J by 7 bases, with 12 bases between the two germline ends.

The chain couples TRBV7-6 to TRBJ2-1; tentatively, D is TRBD2 (5 bases). This specimen was blood, taken after dendritic cell vaccination. This TCR was sampled from a human donor with glioblastoma. The CDR3 here is CASSDGLPNEQFF. The DNA for the CDR3 is TGTGCCAGCAGCGACGGACTCCCGAATGAGCAGTTCTTC.